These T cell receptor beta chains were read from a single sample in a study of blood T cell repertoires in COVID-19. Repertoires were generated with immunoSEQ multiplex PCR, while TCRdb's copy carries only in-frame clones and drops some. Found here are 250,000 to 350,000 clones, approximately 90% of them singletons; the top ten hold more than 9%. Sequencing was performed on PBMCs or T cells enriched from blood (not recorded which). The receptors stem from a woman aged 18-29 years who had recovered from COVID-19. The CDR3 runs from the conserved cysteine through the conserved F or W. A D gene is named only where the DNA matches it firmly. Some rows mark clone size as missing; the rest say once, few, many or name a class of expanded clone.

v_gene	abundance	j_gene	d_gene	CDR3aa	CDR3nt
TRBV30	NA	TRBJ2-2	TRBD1	CAWTRTGGVGGELFF	TGTGCCTGGACTAGGACAGGGGGTGTGGGCGGGGAGCTGTTTTTT
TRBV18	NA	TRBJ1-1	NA	CASSPTDAEGNTEAFF	TGTGCCAGCTCACCAACGGACGCAGAGGGGAACACTGAAGCTTTCTTT
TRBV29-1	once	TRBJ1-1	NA	CSVHGQLNTEAFF	TGCAGCGTCCACGGACAGTTGAACACTGAAGCTTTCTTT
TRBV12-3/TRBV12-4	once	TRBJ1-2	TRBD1	CASRDRGHGYTF	TGTGCCAGCAGGGACAGGGGGCATGGCTACACCTTC
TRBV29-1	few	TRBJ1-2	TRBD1	CSVTGGYGYTF	TGCAGCGTTACAGGGGGCTATGGCTACACCTTC
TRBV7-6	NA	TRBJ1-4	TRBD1	CASSTTGLKEKLFF	TGTGCCAGCAGCACGACAGGGTTGAAAGAAAAACTGTTTTTT
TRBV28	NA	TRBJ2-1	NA	CASSLVSRTTDSYNEQFF	TGTGCCAGCAGTTTAGTAAGTAGGACTACGGACTCCTACAATGAGCAGTTCTTC
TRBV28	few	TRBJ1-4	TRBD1	CASSLVRGLEKLFF	TGTGCCAGCAGTTTAGTCAGGGGGTTGGAAAAACTGTTTTTT
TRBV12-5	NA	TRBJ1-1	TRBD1	CASGLGTGMNTEAFF	TGTGCTAGTGGTTTGGGGACAGGGATGAACACTGAAGCTTTCTTT
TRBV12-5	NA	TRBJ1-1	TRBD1	CASGLGQGTEAFF	TGTGCTAGTGGTTTGGGACAGGGAACTGAAGCTTTCTTT
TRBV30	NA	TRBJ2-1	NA	CAWSIQGWNEQFF	TGTGCCTGGAGTATCCAGGGATGGAATGAGCAGTTCTTC
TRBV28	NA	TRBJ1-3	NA	CASSFGGTRSGNTIYF	TGTGCCAGCAGTTTTGGGGGCACTCGCTCTGGAAACACCATATATTTT
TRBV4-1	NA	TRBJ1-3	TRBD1	CASSRYRGGTGNTIYF	TGCGCCAGCAGCCGGTACAGGGGTGGAACTGGAAACACCATATATTTT
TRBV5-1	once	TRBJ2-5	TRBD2	CASSLGVAGDIETQYF	TGCGCCAGCAGCTTGGGAGTAGCGGGAGATATTGAGACCCAGTACTTC
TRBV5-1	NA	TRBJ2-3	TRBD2	CASSLDGLAGGVFSTDTQYF	TGCGCCAGCAGCTTGGATGGACTAGCGGGAGGGGTTTTCAGCACAGATACGCAGTATTTT
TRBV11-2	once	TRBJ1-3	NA	CASSLNTVSGNTIYF	TGTGCCAGCAGCTTAAATACGGTCTCTGGAAACACCATATATTTT
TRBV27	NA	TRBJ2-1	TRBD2	CASSLSRLAGYNEQFF	TGTGCCAGCAGTTTATCCCGGCTAGCGGGGTACAATGAGCAGTTCTTC
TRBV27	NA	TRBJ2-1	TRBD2	CASSLYPGGSYNEQFF	TGTGCCAGCAGTTTATATCCGGGGGGTTCCTACAATGAGCAGTTCTTC
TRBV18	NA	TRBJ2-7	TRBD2	CASSPFGLASGNPHEQYF	TGTGCCAGCTCACCATTTGGACTAGCGTCCGGGAACCCTCACGAGCAGTACTTC
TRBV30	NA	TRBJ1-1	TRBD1	CAWSSRPGQGYTEAFF	TGTGCCTGGAGTTCCCGACCGGGACAGGGTTACACTGAAGCTTTCTTT
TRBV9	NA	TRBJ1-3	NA	CASSDMRGNTIYF	TGTGCCAGCAGTGATATGCGGGGAAACACCATATATTTT
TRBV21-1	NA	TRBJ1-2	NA	CASSPPKDRERYGYTF	TGTGCCAGCAGCCCTCCCAAGGACAGGGAGAGGTATGGCTACACCTTC